These T cell receptor beta chains were read from a single sample in a study of T cells in Graves' hyperthyroidism and ophthalmopathy. MiXCR, run by TCRdb on the multiplex PCR reads, gives a single entry per CDR3 protein. This sample yields about 530,000 distinct CDR3 sequences, of which 17% are seen a single time; 17% belongs to the top ten. The sample taken for sequencing was blood. The receptors come from a woman aged 18-30 years with Graves' ophthalmopathy. CDR3s include the opening cysteine and the closing phenylalanine or tryptophan. D genes are given only for firm matches. Size values are once, few and many counts, or a class for expanded clones, and some rows have none.

d_gene: .
abundance: .
v_gene: TRBV20-1
j_gene: TRBJ1-3
CDR3nt: TGCAGTGCTAGCTTAGGGGTTAGCTCTGGAAACACCATATATTTT
CDR3aa: CSASLGVSSGNTIYF

d_gene: .
abundance: .
v_gene: TRBV7-9
j_gene: TRBJ1-4
CDR3nt: TGTGCCAGCAGGACAGAGATTAATGAAAAACTGTTTTTT
CDR3aa: CASRTEINEKLFF

d_gene: TRBD2
abundance: .
v_gene: TRBV6-1
j_gene: TRBJ2-3
CDR3nt: TGTGCCAGCAGTCCCCGGGAGGGACTAAGTAGCAAAGATACGCAGTATTTT
CDR3aa: CASSPREGLSSKDTQYF

d_gene: .
abundance: .
v_gene: TRBV10-3
j_gene: TRBJ2-2
CDR3nt: TGTGCCATCAGCTCGGGGGGCGCGAACACCGGGGAGCTGTTTTTT
CDR3aa: CAISSGGANTGELFF

d_gene: TRBD1
abundance: many
v_gene: TRBV20-1
j_gene: TRBJ2-7
CDR3nt: TGCAGTGCTAGAGTCCCGGGACAGGGGGCATGGGAGCAGTACTTC
CDR3aa: CSARVPGQGAWEQYF

d_gene: .
abundance: many
v_gene: TRBV20-1
j_gene: TRBJ1-2
CDR3nt: TGCAGTGCTAGAGATCCATGGGATAACAGCTATGGCTACACCTTC
CDR3aa: CSARDPWDNSYGYTF

d_gene: .
abundance: .
v_gene: TRBV7-9
j_gene: TRBJ1-5
CDR3nt: TGTGCCAGCAGCTTAGGGGATCTGGAAAATCAGCCCCAGCATTTT
CDR3aa: CASSLGDLENQPQHF

d_gene: TRBD2
abundance: few
v_gene: TRBV9
j_gene: TRBJ2-7
CDR3nt: TGTGCCAGCAGCGCAGGAGCGGGGCCCTACGAGCAGTACTTC
CDR3aa: CASSAGAGPYEQYF

d_gene: .
abundance: many
v_gene: TRBV24-1
j_gene: TRBJ2-5
CDR3nt: TGTGCCACCAGTGACCCCGGACAGAGAGGATCCCAAGAGACCCAGTACTTC
CDR3aa: CATSDPGQRGSQETQYF

d_gene: TRBD2
abundance: few
v_gene: TRBV28
j_gene: TRBJ2-1
CDR3nt: TGTGCCAGCAGTGTGACTAGCGGGGACAATGAGCAGTTCTTC
CDR3aa: CASSVTSGDNEQFF

d_gene: .
abundance: few
v_gene: TRBV11-2
j_gene: TRBJ1-1
CDR3nt: TGTGCCAGCAGCTTATTGGTAGGCTTTGAAGCTTTCTTT
CDR3aa: CASSLLVGFEAFF

d_gene: .
abundance: many
v_gene: TRBV20-1
j_gene: TRBJ2-3
CDR3nt: TGCAGTGCTAGTTCGGGAGCGGCAGATACGCAGTATTTT
CDR3aa: CSASSGAADTQYF

d_gene: .
abundance: many
v_gene: TRBV28
j_gene: TRBJ1-1
CDR3nt: TGTGCCAGCAGCCTCTTCGGGGAAACGAACACTGAAGCTTTCTTT
CDR3aa: CASSLFGETNTEAFF

d_gene: .
abundance: .
v_gene: TRBV10-3
j_gene: TRBJ1-2
CDR3nt: TGTGCCATCAGTGAGCGCAGTCGGGGCTACACCTTC
CDR3aa: CAISERSRGYTF

d_gene: TRBD2
abundance: many
v_gene: TRBV7-9
j_gene: TRBJ2-7
CDR3nt: TGTGCCAGCAGGCAGACTAGCGGGCAGTCCTACGAGCAGTACTTC
CDR3aa: CASRQTSGQSYEQYF

d_gene: .
abundance: .
v_gene: TRBV30
j_gene: TRBJ2-3
CDR3nt: TGTGCCTGGAGTGTAGGGGCGACAGATACGCAGTATTTT
CDR3aa: CAWSVGATDTQYF

d_gene: .
abundance: few
v_gene: TRBV28
j_gene: TRBJ2-7
CDR3nt: TGTGCCAGCCGTGACCCTGTATACGAGCAGTACTTC
CDR3aa: CASRDPVYEQYF

d_gene: .
abundance: .
v_gene: TRBV30
j_gene: TRBJ1-3
CDR3nt: TGTGCCTGGAGTGGACTTTTCGGGGGCTTCTCTGGAAACACCATATATTTT
CDR3aa: CAWSGLFGGFSGNTIYF

d_gene: TRBD2
abundance: .
v_gene: TRBV18
j_gene: TRBJ2-1
CDR3nt: TGTGCCAGCTCACGGGATGCGGGGGATGAGCAGTTCTTC
CDR3aa: CASSRDAGDEQFF

d_gene: .
abundance: many
v_gene: TRBV6-5
j_gene: TRBJ1-2
CDR3nt: TGTGCCAGCAGTTACTCGGGAAAGGACTATGGCTACACCTTC
CDR3aa: CASSYSGKDYGYTF

d_gene: .
abundance: many
v_gene: TRBV30
j_gene: TRBJ1-3
CDR3nt: TGTGCCTGGAGTGCAGAGGGAAACACCATATATTTT
CDR3aa: CAWSAEGNTIYF

d_gene: .
abundance: many
v_gene: TRBV27
j_gene: TRBJ2-7
CDR3nt: TGTGCCAGCAGCGGAGGGTACGAGCAGTACTTC
CDR3aa: CASSGGYEQYF

d_gene: TRBD1
abundance: many
v_gene: TRBV12-3/TRBV12-4
j_gene: TRBJ2-3
CDR3nt: TGTGCCAGCAGCCGGACAGGCGTGACAGATACGCAGTATTTT
CDR3aa: CASSRTGVTDTQYF

d_gene: TRBD2
abundance: .
v_gene: TRBV4-3
j_gene: TRBJ2-5
CDR3nt: TGCGCCAGCAGCCAAGATGGTAGCGGGAGTACACTAGAGACCCAGTACTTC
CDR3aa: CASSQDGSGSTLETQYF

d_gene: TRBD2
abundance: once
v_gene: TRBV12-3/TRBV12-4
j_gene: TRBJ2-6
CDR3nt: TGTGCCAGCAGCCTCTCGACGGGAGGATTAGCTGGGGCCAACGTCCTGACTTTC
CDR3aa: CASSLSTGGLAGANVLTF

d_gene: .
abundance: few
v_gene: TRBV6-1
j_gene: TRBJ1-5
CDR3nt: TGTGCCAGCAGGCCCGGTACCAATCAGCCCCAGCATTTT
CDR3aa: CASRPGTNQPQHF

d_gene: .
abundance: many
v_gene: TRBV7-8
j_gene: TRBJ1-5
CDR3nt: TGTGCCAGCAGCTTCACGGAGGGTAATCAGCCCCAGCATTTT
CDR3aa: CASSFTEGNQPQHF

d_gene: .
abundance: many
v_gene: TRBV6-1
j_gene: TRBJ2-5
CDR3nt: TGTGCCAGCAGTGAGGGAGGGGGCCAAGAGACCCAGTACTTC
CDR3aa: CASSEGGGQETQYF

d_gene: TRBD1
abundance: .
v_gene: TRBV30
j_gene: TRBJ1-2
CDR3nt: TGTGCCTGGACCTTCTCAGGGGGCTATGGCTACACCTTC
CDR3aa: CAWTFSGGYGYTF

d_gene: .
abundance: many
v_gene: TRBV13
j_gene: TRBJ2-4
CDR3nt: TGTGCCAGCAGCAACCGACTAGCCAAAAACATTCAGTACTTC
CDR3aa: CASSNRLAKNIQYF

d_gene: .
abundance: many
v_gene: TRBV4-1
j_gene: TRBJ1-1
CDR3nt: TGCGCCAGCAGCCATACCGGGACATCACCTGAAGCTTTCTTT
CDR3aa: CASSHTGTSPEAFF

d_gene: .
abundance: many
v_gene: TRBV27
j_gene: TRBJ1-2
CDR3nt: TGTGCCAGCAGTCCCGTGGGGGTTAACTATGGCTACACCTTC
CDR3aa: CASSPVGVNYGYTF

d_gene: TRBD1
abundance: few
v_gene: TRBV4-1
j_gene: TRBJ1-3
CDR3nt: TGCGCCAGCAGCCAAGTTGGGACAGGGTCTGGAAACACCATATATTTT
CDR3aa: CASSQVGTGSGNTIYF

d_gene: TRBD1
abundance: few
v_gene: TRBV28
j_gene: TRBJ2-2
CDR3nt: TGTGCCAGCAGTCGAGGGGGCAGCGGCACCGGGGAGCTGTTTTTT
CDR3aa: CASSRGGSGTGELFF

d_gene: .
abundance: .
v_gene: TRBV11-2
j_gene: TRBJ2-1
CDR3nt: TGTGCCAGCAGCCTACCACACTTTGAGGCGTGGAATGAGCAGTTCTTC
CDR3aa: CASSLPHFEAWNEQFF

d_gene: .
abundance: .
v_gene: TRBV4-3
j_gene: TRBJ2-1
CDR3nt: TGCGCCAGCAGCCAAGATTTGACGGTAGCTGTCGGTGAGCAGTTCTTC
CDR3aa: CASSQDLTVAVGEQFF

d_gene: TRBD2
abundance: many
v_gene: TRBV15
j_gene: TRBJ2-5
CDR3nt: TGTGCCACCAGCGGGGGGGAAGAGACCCAGTACTTC
CDR3aa: CATSGGEETQYF

d_gene: .
abundance: many
v_gene: TRBV20-1
j_gene: TRBJ2-7
CDR3nt: TGCAGTGCTACGCAGGGTGGATCCTACGAGCAGTACTTC
CDR3aa: CSATQGGSYEQYF

d_gene: .
abundance: many
v_gene: TRBV20-1
j_gene: TRBJ2-3
CDR3nt: TGCAGTGCTAGTAATTACGGTAGAGCCACAGATACGCAGTATTTT
CDR3aa: CSASNYGRATDTQYF

d_gene: .
abundance: many
v_gene: TRBV28
j_gene: TRBJ1-5
CDR3nt: TGTGCCACCCGACAGGGCAATCAGCCCCAGCATTTT
CDR3aa: CATRQGNQPQHF

d_gene: TRBD2
abundance: .
v_gene: TRBV6-1
j_gene: TRBJ2-3
CDR3nt: TGTGCCAGCAGTGAACGATCAGCGGGAGTGAAAGATACGCAGTATTTT
CDR3aa: CASSERSAGVKDTQYF

d_gene: .
abundance: .
v_gene: TRBV29-1
j_gene: TRBJ1-2
CDR3nt: TGCAGCGTTGAAGTGTTAACATATGGCTACACCTTC
CDR3aa: CSVEVLTYGYTF

d_gene: TRBD2
abundance: .
v_gene: TRBV20-1
j_gene: TRBJ2-7
CDR3nt: TGCAGTGCTAGTAAGCGGGGGACCTCCGAGCAGTACTTC
CDR3aa: CSASKRGTSEQYF

d_gene: .
abundance: few
v_gene: TRBV7-9
j_gene: TRBJ1-2
CDR3nt: TGTGCCAGCACCTCGGGGGGGCTAGGCTACACCTTC
CDR3aa: CASTSGGLGYTF

d_gene: .
abundance: many
v_gene: TRBV11-2
j_gene: TRBJ2-7
CDR3nt: TGTGCCAGCAGCCTCACCGTTGGGGAGCAGTACTTC
CDR3aa: CASSLTVGEQYF

d_gene: .
abundance: .
v_gene: TRBV6-4
j_gene: TRBJ2-1
CDR3nt: TGTGCCAGCAGTACTAACAGGGTCGGTGAGCAGTTCTTC
CDR3aa: CASSTNRVGEQFF

d_gene: .
abundance: many
v_gene: TRBV6-5
j_gene: TRBJ2-5
CDR3nt: TGTGCCAGCAGTTACTCGGGTGGGCTCCAAGAGACCCAGTACTTC
CDR3aa: CASSYSGGLQETQYF

d_gene: .
abundance: .
v_gene: TRBV4-1
j_gene: TRBJ1-2
CDR3nt: TGCGCCAGCAGCCAAGGGCAAGGGGACACTCCAAACTATGGCTACACCTTC
CDR3aa: CASSQGQGDTPNYGYTF

d_gene: .
abundance: .
v_gene: TRBV10-3
j_gene: TRBJ1-2
CDR3nt: TGTGCCATCAGTGACGGGGGTTTTTACGGCTACACCTTC
CDR3aa: CAISDGGFYGYTF

d_gene: .
abundance: .
v_gene: TRBV28
j_gene: TRBJ1-3
CDR3nt: TGTGCCAGCAGTTTCGGGGACGCTGGAAACACCATATATTTT
CDR3aa: CASSFGDAGNTIYF

d_gene: .
abundance: .
v_gene: TRBV12-3/TRBV12-4
j_gene: TRBJ1-5
CDR3nt: TGTGCCAGCAGTTTAGTCGCCCGGATTCAGCCCCAGCATTTT
CDR3aa: CASSLVARIQPQHF

d_gene: .
abundance: .
v_gene: TRBV7-7
j_gene: TRBJ2-1
CDR3nt: TGTGCTAGCAGCTTAGTGCCGGGGGATGAGCAGTTCTTC
CDR3aa: CASSLVPGDEQFF

d_gene: .
abundance: many
v_gene: TRBV30
j_gene: TRBJ1-1
CDR3nt: TGTGCCTGGAACACCCCCAGGGGTGGGACTGAAGCTTTCTTT
CDR3aa: CAWNTPRGGTEAFF

d_gene: TRBD1
abundance: many
v_gene: TRBV7-9
j_gene: TRBJ1-1
CDR3nt: TGTGCCAGCAGCACGTCGACAGGGGCTTGGAACACTGAAGCTTTCTTT
CDR3aa: CASSTSTGAWNTEAFF

d_gene: TRBD1
abundance: few
v_gene: TRBV6-1
j_gene: TRBJ1-5
CDR3nt: TGTGCCAGCAGTCTCCATTCCGGGACAGTTAATCAGCCCCAGCATTTT
CDR3aa: CASSLHSGTVNQPQHF